One and the same sample provided the 30 T cell receptor beta chains below, sequenced in a study of blood T cell repertoires in COVID-19. Repertoires were generated with immunoSEQ multiplex PCR, while TCRdb's copy carries only in-frame clones and drops some. Here the sample spans under 300,000 clones, over 70% being singletons. Source material: peripheral blood. These receptors were taken from a man at least 80 years old with acute or convalescent COVID-19.

The chain combines TRBV6-6 with TRBJ2-2; D may be TRBD2 (6 bases). This CDR3 region has 15 residues. The V end was cut by 0 bases, the J end by 5 bases, with 10 bases between. The germline gives CDR1 MNHNY, CDR2 SVGAGI (reference sequence). CDR3 amino acids: CASSYSEGRTGELFF. Here the CDR3 DNA reads TGTGCCAGCAGTTACTCGGAGGGGCGGACCGGGGAGCTGTTTTTT.

This sequence joins TRBV7-2 and TRBJ1-3, with TRBD1 matching 8 bases. The CDR3 is 15 residues long. The junction had 2 bases not matched to a gene; V was cut back by 3 bases and J by 1 base. Looked up from germline, CDR1 is SGHTA and CDR2 is FQGNSA. CDR3 in DNA: TGTGCCAGCAGCTTGGGACAGGTTTCTGGAAACACCATATATTTT. Translated: CASSLGQVSGNTIYF.

The chain couples TRBV29-1 to TRBJ1-1, with a tentative D call TRBD1 (6 bases). V was cut by 6 bases and J by 11 bases, with 16 bases left in between. The CDR3 loop spans 11 amino acids. The V gene's germline CDR1 is SQVTM and CDR2 ANQGSEA. The CDR3 DNA reads TGCAGCGTCAACAGGGATCTGTATGCTTTCTTT. Amino acids: CSVNRDLYAFF.

V and J are TRBV24-1 and TRBJ2-1, with 10 bases identical to TRBD2. There are 15 residues in the CDR3. CDR1 KGHDR and CDR2 SFDVKD come from the germline V gene. The junction had 9 bases not matched to a gene; V was cut back by 5 bases and J by 9 bases. This chain's CDR3 is CATSGPTSGRGEQFF. DNA for the CDR3: TGTGCCACCAGTGGCCCGACTAGCGGGCGGGGTGAGCAGTTCTTC.

On this clone itself: The sample holds other DNA sequences that translate to the same CDR3. V and J are TRBV18 and TRBJ1-1, with D perhaps matching TRBD1 (5 bases). This CDR3 is built from 14 residues. V was pared by 2 bases and J by 2 bases, with 9 bases between. Germline V gene data show CDR1 as KGHSH and CDR2 as LQKENI. The CDR3 reads CASSPTGTNTEAFF. CDR3 nucleotide sequence: TGTGCCAGCTCACCAACCGGGACTAACACTGAAGCTTTCTTT.

This clone turned up a few times. V is TRBV6-5 and J is TRBJ2-2; TRBD2 is a possible D gene (5 bases). The CDR3 extends over 13 amino acids. The V and J ends lost 7 bases and 6 bases respectively, with 12 bases between them. Germline V gene sequence: CDR1 MNHEY, CDR2 SVGAGI. The CDR3 loop is CASTRRGSGELFF. The DNA of the CDR3 is TGTGCCAGCACCCGACGGGGTTCCGGGGAGCTGTTTTTT.

This clone was detected only a few times. The chain links TRBV19 to TRBJ2-1, with TRBD2 matching 10 bases. Unmatched junction bases numbered 6, after V lost 3 bases and J lost 4 bases. CDR1 is LNHDA, CDR2 SQIVND, per germline (reference sequence). This CDR3 spans 16 amino acids. The CDR3 region has the DNA TGTGCCAGTAGTATGGCACTAGCGGGAACTTACAATGAGCAGTTCTTC. This sequence encodes CASSMALAGTYNEQFF.

The chain joins TRBV11-2 to TRBJ2-1; the match to TRBD2 covers 7 bases. CDR1 is SGHAT and CDR2 is FQNNGV in the germline V gene. This CDR3 has 16 amino acids. V shed 5 bases, J shed 4 bases, and the junction held 11 bases outside the gene matches. The chain's CDR3 is CASSPAAGLTYNEQFF. CDR3 bases: TGTGCCAGCAGCCCAGCAGCGGGATTAACTTACAATGAGCAGTTCTTC.

The chain links TRBV5-1 to TRBJ2-3; 7 nucleotides line up with TRBD1. CDR1 and CDR2 (germline): SGHRS, YFSETQ. CDR3 length: 11 amino acids. The V and J ends lost 2 bases and 11 bases, in that order; junction bases with no gene match: 2. CDR3 sequence (DNA): TGCGCCAGCAGCTTTGGGACAGAGCAGTATTTT. Amino acid sequence: CASSFGTEQYF.

The chain carries TRBV6-1 and TRBJ1-4; 10 bases align to TRBD1. CDR1 MNHNS and CDR2 SASEGT come from the germline V gene. Trimming removed 3 bases from V and 8 bases from J; junction bases left unmatched: 6. The CDR3 covers 15 residues. CDR3 DNA sequence: TGTGCCAGCAGTGAGGGACAGGGGAGGTACGAAAAACTGTTTTTT. Translated, it gives CASSEGQGRYEKLFF.

V gene TRBV5-1 combines with J gene TRBJ2-7, with 10 bases identical to TRBD2. V shed 4 bases and J 2 bases; nucleotides not matched to a gene: 6. The V gene's germline CDR1 is SGHRS and CDR2 YFSETQ. This CDR3 has 15 amino acids. CDR3 bases: TGCGCCAGCAGCGTTTCTAGCGGGAGAACCTACGAGCAGTACTTC. Encoded protein: CASSVSSGRTYEQYF.

This clone was found a few times. The chain employs TRBV19 and TRBJ2-2; 7 bases align to TRBD1. The J segment lost 4 bases and the V segment lost 4 bases, leaving 0 bases of the junction unmatched. Per the germline V gene, CDR1 is LNHDA and CDR2 is SQIVND (reference sequence). The CDR3 runs to 13 residues. The CDR3 here is CASSRQGTGELFF. CDR3 in DNA: TGTGCCAGTAGTAGACAGGGCACCGGGGAGCTGTTTTTT.

J is TRBJ1-1 and V is TRBV6-5; no reliable D call. Germline assignment: CDR1 MNHEY and CDR2 SVGAGI. The CDR3 totals 15 residues. Trimming stripped 0 bases from V and 4 bases from J, with 12 bases between. Here the CDR3 reads CASSYSTGNPTEAFF. The DNA of the CDR3 is TGTGCCAGCAGTTACTCGACGGGGAACCCCACTGAAGCTTTCTTT.

The V gene is TRBV5-5, the J gene TRBJ1-2; 9 nucleotides line up with TRBD1. J gave up 5 bases and V 5 bases, and 13 bases lay outside the gene matches. Germline assignment: CDR1 SGHKS and CDR2 YYEKEE (reference sequence). The CDR3 contains 16 residues. The CDR3 is CASSQFLRDRVYGYTF. DNA for the CDR3: TGTGCCAGCAGTCAATTTCTCCGGGACAGGGTTTATGGCTACACCTTC.

In this sample, this clone turned up a few times. CDR3 loop: CASSLAWTGNEKLFF. CDR3 bases: TGTGCCAGCAGCTTAGCGTGGACAGGGAATGAAAAACTGTTTTTT. The rearrangement uses TRBV7-9 and TRBJ1-4; 8 nucleotides line up with TRBD1. This CDR3 has 15 amino acids. Germline V CDR1 and CDR2: SEHNR, FQNEAQ (reference sequence). J lost 5 bases, V lost 0 bases, and 2 bases had no gene match. Variable domain in full (rest from reference TRBV7-9 and TRBJ1-4): DTGVSQNPRHKITKRGQNVTFRCDPISEHNRLYWYRQTLGQGPEFLTYFQNEAQLEKSRLLSDRFSAERPKGSFSTLEIQRTEQGDSAMYLCASSLAWTGNEKLFFGSGTQLSVL.

The chain carries TRBV7-2 and TRBJ2-5; D is perhaps TRBD1 (6 bases). The CDR3 spans 14 residues. V shed 1 base and J shed 4 bases, with 10 bases lying between them. Germline loops: CDR1 SGHTA, CDR2 FQGNSA. CDR3 protein: CASSLVGAGETQYF. In DNA, the CDR3 is TGTGCCAGCAGCTTAGTGGGGGCGGGAGAGACCCAGTACTTC.

The chain couples TRBV29-1 to TRBJ2-7, with TRBD2 identical over 11 bases. Germline CDR1 SQVTM, CDR2 ANQGSEA. The CDR3 spans 15 residues. J lost 2 bases, V lost 0 bases, and 3 bases had no gene match. CDR3 coding DNA: TGCAGCGTTGAAGAGGGTAGCGGGAGGGCCTACGAGCAGTACTTC. This gives the protein CSVEEGSGRAYEQYF.

The chain carries TRBV10-3 and TRBJ2-7; 9 nucleotides agree with TRBD1. After removal of 8 bases from V and 6 bases from J, the junction contained 8 bases not matched to a gene. Germline CDR1 and CDR2: ENHRY and SYGVKD. This CDR3 spans 13 amino acids. The CDR3 sequence is CAIGRDRVAEQYF. CDR3 nucleotide sequence: TGTGCCATCGGTCGGGACAGGGTAGCCGAGCAGTACTTC.

The chain is built from TRBV3-1 (or the pseudogene TRBV3-2) and TRBJ1-6; 7 nucleotides align to TRBD1. This CDR3 region has 15 residues. Germline V gives CDR1 LGHDT, CDR2 YNNKEL (reference sequence). The trim removed 4 bases at V and 10 bases at J, leaving 10 bases unmatched. The CDR3 sequence is CASSPTGAAGSPLHF. As DNA, the CDR3 is TGTGCCAGCAGCCCTACAGGGGCTGCTGGGTCACCCCTCCACTTT.

The CDR3 is CASSPYPAGESNEQFF. CDR3 DNA sequence: TGTGCCAGCAGTCCCTACCCCGCGGGGGAGAGCAATGAGCAGTTCTTC. This rearrangement joins TRBV28 to TRBJ2-1, with 7 positions matching TRBD2. The CDR3 covers 16 residues. Germline loops: CDR1 MDHEN, CDR2 SYDVKM. V lost 5 bases, J lost 6 bases, and 13 bases stayed unmatched.

For the CDR3, the DNA is TGTGCCAGCAGCCAGGACTACTACAATGAGCAGTTCTTC. Amino acids: CASSQDYYNEQFF. The chain has TRBV3-1 (or the pseudogene TRBV3-2) and TRBJ2-1; D may be TRBD2 (6 bases). Germline CDR1 reads LGHDT; CDR2 reads YNNKEL (reference sequence). The CDR3 extends over 13 amino acids. V gave up 3 bases and J gave up 3 bases, with 6 bases separating them.

The rearrangement links TRBV11-2 to TRBJ1-5, with D possibly matching TRBD1 (6 bases). V was shortened by 0 bases and J by 6 bases, with 15 bases between the two germline ends. The CDR3 length is 16 residues. Germline CDR1 and CDR2: SGHAT and FQNNGV. DNA for the CDR3: TGTGCCAGCAGCTTAGATGGTCAGGGGAGGGTTCAGCCCCAGCATTTT. It encodes CASSLDGQGRVQPQHF.

The chain links TRBV28 to TRBJ1-5; 8 bases are shared with TRBD1. CDR1 and CDR2 from the germline V gene are MDHEN and SYDVKM. The CDR3 extends over 14 amino acids. V lost 5 bases, J lost 1 base, and 1 base stayed unmatched. The CDR3 loop reads CASSRTGSNQPQHF. CDR3 bases: TGTGCCAGCAGTAGGACAGGGAGCAATCAGCCCCAGCATTTT.

The chain recombines TRBV7-9 with TRBJ1-4; possible D gene TRBD1, 5 bases. The CDR3 is made up of 15 amino acids. CDR1 and CDR2 from the germline V gene are SEHNR and FQNEAQ (reference sequence). V was pared by 4 bases and J by 4 bases, with 13 bases between. In DNA form, the CDR3 reads TGTGCCAGCAGCTGGCGGGGGGATATTAATGAAAAACTGTTTTTT. Protein product: CASSWRGDINEKLFF.

The chain uses TRBV30 and TRBJ1-5, with 9 bases lining up with TRBD1. Germline CDR1 GTSNPN, CDR2 SVGIG (reference sequence). CDR3 length: 13 amino acids. V was clipped by 5 bases and J by 10 bases; unmatched bases: 9. CDR3 DNA sequence: TGTGCCTGGGCGAGACAGGGGGAAGGCCCCCAGCATTTT. Protein product: CAWARQGEGPQHF. Looking up the rest from reference TRBV30 and TRBJ1-5 gives the full variable domain: SQTIHQWPATLVQPVGSPLSLECTVEGTSNPNLYWYRQAAGRGLQLLFYSVGIGQISSEVPQNLSASRPQDRQFILSSKKLLLSDSGFYLCAWARQGEGPQHFGDGTRLSIL.

This chain connects TRBV12-3 or TRBV12-4 to TRBJ2-7, with D perhaps matching TRBD2 (6 bases). Trimming left V 6 bases short and J 3 bases short, with 12 bases between. The CDR3 is 13 amino acids. The CDR3 is CASRLGEVYEQYF. The CDR3 nucleotides are TGTGCCAGCAGGCTGGGGGAGGTCTACGAGCAGTACTTC.

The rearrangement links TRBV5-1 to TRBJ1-2, with 7 bases aligning to TRBD1. The CDR3 is 16 residues long. CDR1 SGHRS and CDR2 YFSETQ come from the germline V gene. V lost 0 bases, J lost 8 bases, and 13 bases stayed unmatched. The CDR3: CASSLVTGTAGEGYTF. CDR3 coding DNA: TGCGCCAGCAGCTTGGTGACAGGGACCGCCGGGGAAGGCTACACCTTC. Full variable domain (rest looked up from reference TRBV5-1 and TRBJ1-2): KAGVTQTPRYLIKTRGQQVTLSCSPISGHRSVSWYQQTPGQGLQFLFEYFSETQRNKGNFPGRFSGRQFSNSRSEMNVSTLELGDSALYLCASSLVTGTAGEGYTFGSGTRLTVV.

This rearrangement joins TRBV12-3 or TRBV12-4 to TRBJ1-6, with a tentative D call TRBD1 (6 bases). This CDR3 has 13 amino acids. Trimming removed 6 bases from V and 11 bases from J, with 14 bases in between. This chain's CDR3 is CASRPGHQTPLHF. In DNA form, the CDR3 reads TGTGCCAGCAGGCCGGGACACCAGACACCCCTCCACTTT.

V usage is TRBV27 and J usage is TRBJ2-2; 9 bases fit TRBD2. Looked up from germline, CDR1 is MNHEY and CDR2 is SMNVEV (reference sequence). After removal of 5 bases from V and 1 base from J, the junction contained 5 bases not matched to a gene. The CDR3 loop spans 16 amino acids. The CDR3 region is CASSPLAGVNTGELFF. The DNA of the CDR3 is TGTGCCAGCAGTCCGTTAGCGGGGGTGAACACCGGGGAGCTGTTTTTT.

This clone was counted a few times. This rearrangement joins TRBV25-1 to TRBJ1-4, with 10 bases fitting TRBD1. Germline V gene lookup returns CDR1 MGHDK and CDR2 SYGVNS. The CDR3 covers 15 residues. The V segment lost 4 bases and the J segment 8 bases; nucleotides outside the gene matches: 7. The CDR3 loop reads CASSAGTGVGEKLFF. The CDR3 nucleotides are TGTGCCAGCAGTGCCGGGACAGGGGTTGGGGAAAAACTGTTTTTT.